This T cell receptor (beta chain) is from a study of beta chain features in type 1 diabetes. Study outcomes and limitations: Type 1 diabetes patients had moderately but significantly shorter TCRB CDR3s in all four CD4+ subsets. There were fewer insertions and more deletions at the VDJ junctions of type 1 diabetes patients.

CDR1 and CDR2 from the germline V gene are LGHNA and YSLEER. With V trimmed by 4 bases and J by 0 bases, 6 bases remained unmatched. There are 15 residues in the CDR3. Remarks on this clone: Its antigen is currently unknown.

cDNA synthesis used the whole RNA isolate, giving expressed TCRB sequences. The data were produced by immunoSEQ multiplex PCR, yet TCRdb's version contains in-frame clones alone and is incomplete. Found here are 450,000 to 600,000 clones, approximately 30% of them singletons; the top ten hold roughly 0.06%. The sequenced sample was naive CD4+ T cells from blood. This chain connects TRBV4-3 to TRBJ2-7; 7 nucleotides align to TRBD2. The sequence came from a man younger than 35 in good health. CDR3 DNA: TGCGCCAGCAGCCGATCGGGCGGGAGCTCCTACGAGCAGTACTTC. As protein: CASSRSGGSSYEQYF.